One sample yielded the 14 T cell receptor beta chains listed below, sequenced in a study of T cells after yellow fever vaccination. TCRdb reprocessed the 5' RACE reads with MiXCR, giving one entry per CDR3 protein. The sample includes about 73,000 distinct CDR3 sequences, around 7.7% of them seen just once. Sequences were derived from CD8+ T cells sorted from PBMCs, sampled on the day of the yellow fever booster vaccination. The receptors come from a young man who received the YFV17D yellow fever vaccine.

The sample holds many counts of this clonotype. This chain connects TRBV27 to TRBJ2-7; TRBD2 aligns across 9 bases. The germline V gene has CDR1 MNHEY and CDR2 SMNVEV (reference sequence). This CDR3 spans 14 amino acids. Trimming took 4 bases from V and 3 from J; bases not matched to a gene: 4. This CDR3 reads CASSSYSGSYEQYF. Written as DNA, the CDR3 is TGTGCCAGCAGTTCGTATAGCGGGAGCTACGAGCAGTACTTC.

This clonotype has more than one count but fewer than ten. V gene TRBV7-9 combines with J gene TRBJ1-1, with D possibly being TRBD1 (5 bases). CDR3 size: 12 residues. V lost 5 bases and J lost 4, with 8 bases in between. Germline CDR1 and CDR2: SEHNR and FQNEAQ (reference sequence). The CDR3 loop reads CASSGGVTEAFF. CDR3 sequence (DNA): TGTGCCAGCAGCGGAGGGGTCACTGAAGCTTTCTTT.

This clonotype was recorded at least ten times. The rearrangement uses TRBV28 and TRBJ2-5; perhaps TRBD1 as D (6 bases). Germline loops: CDR1 MDHEN, CDR2 SYDVKM. The CDR3 is made up of 14 amino acids. V was pared by 2 bases and J by 2 bases, with 9 bases between. CDR3 bases: TGTGCCAGCAGTTTAGCCGGGACACAAGAGACCCAGTACTTC. Encoded protein: CASSLAGTQETQYF.

This clonotype has ten or more counts. This chain joins TRBV5-6 and TRBJ2-3; weak D call: TRBD2 (6 bases). V lost 3 bases and J 4 bases, leaving 18 bases between the germline ends. CDR1 and CDR2 from the germline V gene are SGHDT and YYEEEE. This CDR3 is built from 16 residues. DNA of the CDR3: TGTGCCAGCAGCTCATTGGGGAGGTATGTGGCAGATACGCAGTATTTT. Residues: CASSSLGRYVADTQYF.

This clonotype has a handful of counts. V and J are TRBV4-1 and TRBJ2-1, with no clear D. The germline V and J ends were trimmed by 4 bases and 6 bases, with 16 bases remaining between them. This CDR3 is built from 15 residues. Germline V gene data show CDR1 as MGHRA and CDR2 as YSYEKL. The CDR3 spells CASSPIVSDFNEQFF. The DNA for the CDR3 is TGCGCCAGCAGCCCTATTGTCTCTGATTTCAATGAGCAGTTCTTC.

This rearrangement joins TRBV23-1 to TRBJ1-5; possibly TRBD1 for D (5 bases). TRBV23-1 is flagged as an ORF with uncertain function. V was cut by 4 bases and J by 4 bases, with 17 bases left in between. The CDR3 covers 16 residues. CDR3 protein: CASSPGRGRGNQPQHF. CDR3 sequence (DNA): TGCGCCAGCAGTCCCGGGCGAGGACGGGGGAATCAGCCCCAGCATTTT.

This rearrangement joins TRBV12-3 or TRBV12-4 to TRBJ2-7; D is undetermined. This CDR3 region has 11 residues. With 4 bases removed from V and 6 bases from J, the gap between germline ends came to 7 bases. The CDR3 DNA follows: TGTGCCAGCAGTTCCAAGGTCGAGCAGTACTTC. It translates to CASSSKVEQYF.

This clonotype was detected only a few times. J is TRBJ2-1 and V is TRBV9; 11 bases align to TRBD2. Germline assignment: CDR1 SGDLS and CDR2 YYNGEE. V shed 0 bases, J shed 9 bases, and the junction held 5 bases outside the gene matches. CDR3 length: 15 amino acids. CDR3 coding DNA: TGTGCCAGCAGCGTAGTAGCGGGAGGGCCGGGTGAGCAGTTCTTC. Protein sequence: CASSVVAGGPGEQFF.

The sample holds a few counts of this clonotype. The chain employs TRBV4-3 and TRBJ2-2; D is possibly TRBD1 (5 bases). The CDR3 is made up of 14 amino acids. Germline assignment: CDR1 LGHNA and CDR2 YSLEER. V was shortened by 2 bases and J by 5 bases, with 9 bases between the two germline ends. CDR3 protein: CASSQTPGTGELFF. CDR3 DNA sequence: TGCGCCAGCAGCCAAACCCCAGGGACCGGGGAGCTGTTTTTT.

A few counts support this clonotype. This chain links TRBV10-2 with TRBJ1-1, with TRBD1 as a possible D gene (5 bases). Germline V gene data show CDR1 as WSHSY and CDR2 as SAAADI. This CDR3 contains 12 residues. V was shortened by 8 bases and J by 3 bases, with 10 bases between the two germline ends. CDR3: CASVGGYTEAFF. The DNA for the CDR3 is TGCGCCAGCGTCGGGGGTTACACTGAAGCTTTCTTT.

This clonotype was observed a few times. V is TRBV20-1 and J is TRBJ2-7, with D perhaps matching TRBD1 or TRBD2 (5 bases each). Trimming cost V 2 bases and J 3 bases, with 14 bases left between them. Germline CDR1 reads DFQATT; CDR2 reads SNEGSKA (reference sequence). The CDR3 covers 14 residues. Written as DNA, the CDR3 is TGCAGTGCTAGAAGGGACGAGGCCTTCTACGAGCAGTACTTC. It encodes CSARRDEAFYEQYF.

This clonotype was counted many times. The rearrangement uses TRBV7-9 and TRBJ2-4; D call uncertain. CDR1 SEHNR and CDR2 FQNEAQ come from the germline V gene (reference sequence). This CDR3 comprises 12 residues. Trimming removed 1 base from V and 12 bases from J, with 10 bases in between. CDR3 DNA sequence: TGTGCCAGCAGCTTAGGACCCCCTGATCAGTACTTC. Translating it yields CASSLGPPDQYF.

The chain employs TRBV5-8 and TRBJ2-7; D possibly corresponds to TRBD1 (5 bases). The germline CDR1 and CDR2 sequences are SGHTS and YDEGEE. V lost 4 bases and J 7 bases, leaving 12 bases between the germline ends. The CDR3 runs 12 residues. DNA of the CDR3: TGTGCCAGCAGCGTAGGGAACAGGGAGCAGTACTTC. Residues: CASSVGNREQYF.

This clonotype was counted only a few times. The J gene is TRBJ2-7, the V gene TRBV11-2; 7 bases fit TRBD1. The J segment lost 3 bases and the V segment lost 5 bases, leaving 16 bases of the junction unmatched. The CDR3 length is 17 residues. Germline V gene sequence: CDR1 SGHAT, CDR2 FQNNGV. DNA for the CDR3: TGTGCCAGCAGCCTAAGTGGGACAGACTCTCTCCTCTACGAGCAGTACTTC. Residues: CASSLSGTDSLLYEQYF.